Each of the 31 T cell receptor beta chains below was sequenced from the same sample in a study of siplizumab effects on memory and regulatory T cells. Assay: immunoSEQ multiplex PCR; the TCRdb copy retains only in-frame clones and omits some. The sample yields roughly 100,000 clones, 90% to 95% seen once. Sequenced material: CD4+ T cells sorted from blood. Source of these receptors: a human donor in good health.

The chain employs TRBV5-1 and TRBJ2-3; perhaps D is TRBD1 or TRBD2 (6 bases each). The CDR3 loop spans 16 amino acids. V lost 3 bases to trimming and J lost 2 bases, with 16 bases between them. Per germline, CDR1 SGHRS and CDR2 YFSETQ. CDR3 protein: CASSWRDTQPTDTQYF. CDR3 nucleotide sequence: TGCGCCAGCAGCTGGCGGGACACCCAACCCACAGATACGCAGTATTTT.

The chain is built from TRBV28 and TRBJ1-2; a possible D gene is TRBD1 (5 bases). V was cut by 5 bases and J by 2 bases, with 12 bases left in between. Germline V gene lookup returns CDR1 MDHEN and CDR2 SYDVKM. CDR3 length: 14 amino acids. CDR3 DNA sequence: TGTGCCAGCAGTGCCGGGGCCGCCAACTATGGCTACACCTTC. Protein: CASSAGAANYGYTF.

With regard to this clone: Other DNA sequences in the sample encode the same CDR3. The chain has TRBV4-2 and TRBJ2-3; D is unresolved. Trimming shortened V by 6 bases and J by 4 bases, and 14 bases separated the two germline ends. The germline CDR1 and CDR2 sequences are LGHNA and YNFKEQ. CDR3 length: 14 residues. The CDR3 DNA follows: TGTGCCAGCAGGGTAACCCTCCGGGCAGATACGCAGTATTTT. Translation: CASRVTLRADTQYF.

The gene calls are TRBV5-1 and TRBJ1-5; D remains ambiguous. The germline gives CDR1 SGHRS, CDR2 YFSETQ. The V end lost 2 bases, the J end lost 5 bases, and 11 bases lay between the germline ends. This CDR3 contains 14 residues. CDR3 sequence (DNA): TGCGCCAGCAGCTTAGCTGTTTTGGATCAGCCCCAGCATTTT. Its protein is CASSLAVLDQPQHF.

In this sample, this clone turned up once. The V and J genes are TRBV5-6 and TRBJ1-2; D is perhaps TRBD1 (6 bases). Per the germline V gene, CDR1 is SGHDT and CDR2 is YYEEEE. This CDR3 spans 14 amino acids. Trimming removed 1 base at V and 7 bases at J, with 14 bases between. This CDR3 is CASSLSPGVGGYTF. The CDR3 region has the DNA TGTGCCAGCAGCTTGAGTCCAGGGGTAGGTGGCTACACCTTC.

DNA of the CDR3: TGTGCCAGCAGTGAACGGGTAGCGGACAATGAGCAGTTCTTC. This codes for CASSERVADNEQFF. V and J are TRBV2 and TRBJ2-1, with D possibly matching TRBD2 (6 bases). Germline V gene data show CDR1 as SNHLY and CDR2 as FYNNEI. The CDR3 runs 14 residues. Deletions cut 2 bases from V and 5 bases from J, with 10 bases between.

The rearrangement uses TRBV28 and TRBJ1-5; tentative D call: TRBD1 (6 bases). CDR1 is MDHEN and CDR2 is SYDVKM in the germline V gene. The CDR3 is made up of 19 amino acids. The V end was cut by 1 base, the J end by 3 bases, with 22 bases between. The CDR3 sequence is CASSLLRGGDIGNNQPQHF. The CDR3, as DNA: TGTGCCAGCAGTTTATTGAGGGGAGGGGACATCGGTAACAATCAGCCCCAGCATTTT.

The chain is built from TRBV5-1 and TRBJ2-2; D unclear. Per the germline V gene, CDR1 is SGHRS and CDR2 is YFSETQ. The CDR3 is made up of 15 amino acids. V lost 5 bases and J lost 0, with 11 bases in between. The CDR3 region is CASSSRLTNTGELFF. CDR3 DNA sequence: TGCGCCAGCAGTTCCCGACTGACGAACACCGGGGAGCTGTTTTTT.

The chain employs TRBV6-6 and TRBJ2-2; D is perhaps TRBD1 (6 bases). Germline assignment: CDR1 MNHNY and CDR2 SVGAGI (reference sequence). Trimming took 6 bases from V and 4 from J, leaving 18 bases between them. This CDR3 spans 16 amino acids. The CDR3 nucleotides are TGTGCCAGCAGCCACACCCCGGGACAACTCACCGGGGAGCTGTTTTTT. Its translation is CASSHTPGQLTGELFF.

In DNA form, the CDR3 reads TGTGCCAGCAGGGTCCAAGGGGACTGGGCTGAAGCTTTCTTT. This encodes CASRVQGDWAEAFF. The chain recombines TRBV27 with TRBJ1-1; D perhaps matches TRBD1 (5 bases). This CDR3 spans 14 amino acids. Between the trimmed V and J ends, which lost 6 bases and 6 bases, there was a span of 17 bases. The germline CDR1 and CDR2 sequences are MNHEY and SMNVEV (reference sequence).

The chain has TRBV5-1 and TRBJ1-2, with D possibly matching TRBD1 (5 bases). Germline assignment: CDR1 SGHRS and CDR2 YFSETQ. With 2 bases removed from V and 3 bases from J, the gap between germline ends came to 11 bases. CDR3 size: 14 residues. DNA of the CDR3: TGCGCCAGCAGCTTTACCCAGGGCGACTATGGCTACACCTTC. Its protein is CASSFTQGDYGYTF.

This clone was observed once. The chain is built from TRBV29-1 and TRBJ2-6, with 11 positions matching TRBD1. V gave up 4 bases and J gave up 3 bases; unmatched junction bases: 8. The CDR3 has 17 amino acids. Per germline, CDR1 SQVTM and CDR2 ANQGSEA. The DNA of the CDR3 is TGCAGCGTTGGAGGGACAGGGGGTTTGAGTGGGGCCAACGTCCTGACTTTC. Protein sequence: CSVGGTGGLSGANVLTF.

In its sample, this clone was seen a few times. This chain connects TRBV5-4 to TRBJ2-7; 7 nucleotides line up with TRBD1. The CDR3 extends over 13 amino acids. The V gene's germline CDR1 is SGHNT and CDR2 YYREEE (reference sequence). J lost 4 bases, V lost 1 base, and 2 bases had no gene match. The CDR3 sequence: CASSLNRGYEQYF. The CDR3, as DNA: TGTGCCAGCAGCTTGAACAGGGGATACGAGCAGTACTTC.

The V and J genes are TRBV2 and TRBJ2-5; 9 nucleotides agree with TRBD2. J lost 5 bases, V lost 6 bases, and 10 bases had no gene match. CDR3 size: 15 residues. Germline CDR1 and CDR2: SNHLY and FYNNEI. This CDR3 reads CASRRQAGGEETQYF. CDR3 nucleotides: TGTGCCAGCAGGCGTCAAGCGGGAGGCGAGGAGACCCAGTACTTC.

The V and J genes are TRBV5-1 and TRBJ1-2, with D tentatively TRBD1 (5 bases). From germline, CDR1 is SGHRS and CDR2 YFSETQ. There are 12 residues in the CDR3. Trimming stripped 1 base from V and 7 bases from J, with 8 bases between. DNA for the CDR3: TGCGCCAGCAGCTTGTGGGGACTTGGCTACACCTTC. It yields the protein CASSLWGLGYTF.

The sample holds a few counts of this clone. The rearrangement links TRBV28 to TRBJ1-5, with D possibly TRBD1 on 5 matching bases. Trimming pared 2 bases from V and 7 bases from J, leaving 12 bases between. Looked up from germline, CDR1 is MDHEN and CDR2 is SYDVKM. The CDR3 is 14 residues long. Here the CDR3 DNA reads TGTGCCAGCAGTTTACTTGGGGCGGGGCAGCCCCAGCATTTT. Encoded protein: CASSLLGAGQPQHF.

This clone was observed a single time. Here the CDR3 reads CASSLAGYGEQFF. The CDR3 DNA reads as TGTGCCAGCAGCTTAGCAGGGTATGGTGAGCAGTTCTTC. The rearrangement uses TRBV7-9 and TRBJ2-1, with D hard to call. The germline V and J ends were trimmed by 0 bases and 9 bases, with 9 bases remaining between them. The CDR3 runs 13 residues. Germline lookup yields CDR1 SEHNR and CDR2 FQNEAQ (reference sequence).

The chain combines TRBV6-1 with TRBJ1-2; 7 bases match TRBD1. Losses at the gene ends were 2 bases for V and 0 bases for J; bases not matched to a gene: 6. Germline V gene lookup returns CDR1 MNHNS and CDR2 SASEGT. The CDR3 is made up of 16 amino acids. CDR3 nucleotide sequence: TGTGCCAGCAGTGAACGGGCAGGGGGAGCTAACTATGGCTACACCTTC. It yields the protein CASSERAGGANYGYTF.

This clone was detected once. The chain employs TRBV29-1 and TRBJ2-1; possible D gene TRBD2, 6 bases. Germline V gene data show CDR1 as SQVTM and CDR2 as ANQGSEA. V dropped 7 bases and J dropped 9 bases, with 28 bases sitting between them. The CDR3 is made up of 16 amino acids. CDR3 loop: CSADRGTGVFGGEQFF. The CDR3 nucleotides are TGCAGCGCCGATCGTGGGACGGGGGTTTTCGGTGGTGAGCAGTTCTTC.

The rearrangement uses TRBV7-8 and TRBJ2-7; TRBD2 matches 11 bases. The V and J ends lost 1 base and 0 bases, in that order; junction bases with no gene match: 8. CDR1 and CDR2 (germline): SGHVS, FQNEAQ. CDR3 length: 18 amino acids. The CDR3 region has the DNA TGTGCCAGCAGCTTAGACACGACTAGCGGGGTCAGCTCCTACGAGCAGTACTTC. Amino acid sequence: CASSLDTTSGVSSYEQYF.

The chain's CDR3 is CASSYSRLAGEDEQFF. DNA of the CDR3: TGTGCCAGCAGTTACTCTCGACTAGCGGGAGAGGATGAGCAGTTCTTC. This chain uses TRBV6-5 with TRBJ2-1; 12 bases match TRBD2. Trimming removed 0 bases from V and 8 bases from J; junction bases left unmatched: 5. The CDR3 totals 16 residues. Germline V gives CDR1 MNHEY, CDR2 SVGAGI.

The DNA for the CDR3 is TGTGCCAGCAGCTTAGCACCAGAGACCAAATCACACGAGCAGTACTTC. Translated: CASSLAPETKSHEQYF. This chain links TRBV7-9 with TRBJ2-7, with D hard to call. CDR3 length equals 16 residues. V was clipped by 0 bases and J by 5 bases, with 17 bases between them. Per germline, CDR1 SEHNR and CDR2 FQNEAQ (reference sequence).

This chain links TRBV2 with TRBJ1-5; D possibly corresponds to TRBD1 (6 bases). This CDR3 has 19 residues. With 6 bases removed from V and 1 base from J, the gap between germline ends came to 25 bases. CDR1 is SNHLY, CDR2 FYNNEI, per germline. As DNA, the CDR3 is TGTGCCAGCAGGGTATACAAGGACAGCTCAACCCACAGCAATCAGCCCCAGCATTTT. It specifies CASRVYKDSSTHSNQPQHF.

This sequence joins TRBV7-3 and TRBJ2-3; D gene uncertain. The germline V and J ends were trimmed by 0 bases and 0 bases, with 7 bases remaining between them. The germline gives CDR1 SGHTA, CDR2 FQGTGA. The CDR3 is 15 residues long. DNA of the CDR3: TGTGCCAGCAGCTTAACCGGATCTAGCACAGATACGCAGTATTTT. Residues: CASSLTGSSTDTQYF. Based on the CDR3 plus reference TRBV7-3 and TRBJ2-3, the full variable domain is GAGVSQTPSNKVTEKGKYVELRCDPISGHTALYWYRQSLGQGPEFLIYFQGTGAADDSGLPNDRFFAVRPEGSVSTLKIQRTERGDSAVYLCASSLTGSSTDTQYFGPGTRLTVL.

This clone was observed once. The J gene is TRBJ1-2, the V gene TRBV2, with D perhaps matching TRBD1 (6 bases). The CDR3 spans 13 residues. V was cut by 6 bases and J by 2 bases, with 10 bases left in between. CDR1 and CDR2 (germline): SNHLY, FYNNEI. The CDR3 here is CASSADSNYGYTF. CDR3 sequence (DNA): TGTGCCAGCAGCGCGGACAGCAACTATGGCTACACCTTC.

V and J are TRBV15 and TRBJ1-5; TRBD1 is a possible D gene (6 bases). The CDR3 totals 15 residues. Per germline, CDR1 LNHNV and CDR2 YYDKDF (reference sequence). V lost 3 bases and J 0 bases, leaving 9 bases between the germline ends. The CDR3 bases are TGTGCCACCAGCAGTCAGGGGTATAGCAATCAGCCCCAGCATTTT. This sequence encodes CATSSQGYSNQPQHF.

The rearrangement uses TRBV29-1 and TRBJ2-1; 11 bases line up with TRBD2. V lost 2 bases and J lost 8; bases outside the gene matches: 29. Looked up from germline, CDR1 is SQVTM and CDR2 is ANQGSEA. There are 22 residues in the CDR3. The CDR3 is CSVEHDLGQGSLAGGSLDEQFF. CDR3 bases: TGCAGCGTTGAACACGACTTGGGACAGGGATCGCTAGCGGGAGGATCGTTGGATGAGCAGTTCTTC.

The CDR3 DNA sequence: TGTGCCAGCTCACCGAGTGGGGAAAAACTGTTTTTT. Translated: CASSPSGEKLFF. This rearrangement joins TRBV18 to TRBJ1-4; D gene unclear. The germline V and J ends were trimmed by 3 bases and 8 bases, with 7 bases remaining between them. The CDR3 extends over 12 amino acids. Germline CDR1 is KGHSH and CDR2 is LQKENI.

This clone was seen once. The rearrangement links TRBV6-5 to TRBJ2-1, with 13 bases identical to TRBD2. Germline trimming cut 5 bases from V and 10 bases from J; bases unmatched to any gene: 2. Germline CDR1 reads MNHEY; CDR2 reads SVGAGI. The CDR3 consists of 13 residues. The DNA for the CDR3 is TGTGCCAGCAGTGCACTAGCGGGAGGGGAGCAGTTCTTC. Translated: CASSALAGGEQFF.

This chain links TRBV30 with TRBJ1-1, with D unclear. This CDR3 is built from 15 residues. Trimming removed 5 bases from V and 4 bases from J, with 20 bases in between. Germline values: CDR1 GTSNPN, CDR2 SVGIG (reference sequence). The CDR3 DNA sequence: TGTGCCTGGTCCCCCTTATACAAACGGGCCACTGAAGCTTTCTTT. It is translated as CAWSPLYKRATEAFF. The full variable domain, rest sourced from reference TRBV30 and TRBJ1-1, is SQTIHQWPATLVQPVGSPLSLECTVEGTSNPNLYWYRQAAGRGLQLLFYSVGIGQISSEVPQNLSASRPQDRQFILSSKKLLLSDSGFYLCAWSPLYKRATEAFFGQGTRLTVV.

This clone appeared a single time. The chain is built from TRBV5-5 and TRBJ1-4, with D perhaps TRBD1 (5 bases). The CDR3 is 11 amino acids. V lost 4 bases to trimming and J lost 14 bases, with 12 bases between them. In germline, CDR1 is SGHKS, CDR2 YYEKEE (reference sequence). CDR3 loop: CASSQMRGLFF. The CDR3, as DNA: TGTGCCAGCAGCCAGATGAGGGGCCTGTTTTTT.